The 25 T cell receptor beta chains presented below share a single source sample, sequenced in a study of type 1 regulatory T cells. The antigens for these receptors are not known. TCRdb itself ran the reads through MiXCR, one entry per CDR3 protein. The repertoire holds some 20,000 distinct CDR3 sequences, more than 45% seen once, with 4.8% in the top ten. Sequences were obtained from cultured T cells, either the whole culture or a sorted T cell fraction (not recorded which). All receptors come from a human donor in good health.

The CDR3 loop reads CASSSWTGNYGYTF. The CDR3 nucleotides are TGTGCCAGCAGCTCCTGGACGGGGAACTATGGCTACACCTTC. The chain employs TRBV7-9 and TRBJ1-2; D remains unclear. Per the germline V gene, CDR1 is SEHNR and CDR2 is FQNEAQ (reference sequence). The CDR3 covers 14 residues. Trimming left V 4 bases short and J 2 bases short, with 11 bases between.

The V call is TRBV7-9, the J call TRBJ1-4; a possible D gene is TRBD1 (5 bases). The ends were cut back, 3 bases at V and 1 base at J, with 15 bases in the middle. The CDR3 runs 17 residues. Per the germline V gene, CDR1 is SEHNR and CDR2 is FQNEAQ (reference sequence). CDR3 nucleotides: TGTGCCAGCAGCTTCACCCTTACCGGGGGAACTAATGAAAAACTGTTTTTT. It yields the protein CASSFTLTGGTNEKLFF. The full variable domain, rest sourced from reference TRBV7-9 and TRBJ1-4, is DTGVSQNPRHKITKRGQNVTFRCDPISEHNRLYWYRQTLGQGPEFLTYFQNEAQLEKSRLLSDRFSAERPKGSFSTLEIQRTEQGDSAMYLCASSFTLTGGTNEKLFFGSGTQLSVL.

The chain recombines TRBV12-3 or TRBV12-4 with TRBJ2-3; 9 bases fit TRBD2. V lost 5 bases to trimming and J lost 5 bases; unmatched junction nucleotides: 17. The CDR3 length is 18 residues. Here the CDR3 DNA reads TGTGCCAGCAGTCCCGGAAGGCGGGGGGGCACAGGAAGAGATACGCAGTATTTT. Protein sequence: CASSPGRRGGTGRDTQYF.

The V and J genes are TRBV5-1 and TRBJ2-1; 7 bases match TRBD2. The germline V gene encodes CDR1 SGHRS and CDR2 YFSETQ. The length of the CDR3 is 16 residues. V trimming: 6 bases; J trimming: 1 base; junction bases outside the gene matches: 10. The chain's CDR3 is CASTLGGGESYNEQFF. The CDR3 DNA follows: TGCGCCAGCACCCTTGGCGGGGGAGAGTCCTACAATGAGCAGTTCTTC.

V is TRBV20-1 and J is TRBJ2-1; 9 bases are shared with TRBD1. J lost 9 bases, V lost 6 bases, and 9 bases had no gene match. This CDR3 spans 13 amino acids. Germline V lookup: CDR1 DFQATT, CDR2 SNEGSKA (reference sequence). The CDR3 loop is CSAQDRGYGEQFF. CDR3 coding DNA: TGCAGTGCCCAGGACAGGGGCTACGGTGAGCAGTTCTTC.

This chain joins TRBV5-1 and TRBJ2-2; D is unclear. Germline assignment: CDR1 SGHRS and CDR2 YFSETQ. The CDR3 has 14 residues. The V end lost 4 bases, the J end lost 4 bases, and 11 bases lay between the germline ends. For the CDR3, the DNA is TGCGCCAGCAGCCCTCCTGACCCCACCGGGGAGCTGTTTTTT. Protein sequence: CASSPPDPTGELFF.

At least ten counts were recorded for this clonotype. The chain is built from TRBV10-3 and TRBJ2-7, with 12 bases matching TRBD2. CDR1 and CDR2 from the germline V gene are ENHRY and SYGVKD. J was trimmed by 1 base and V by 7 bases; bases with no gene match: 5. This CDR3 region has 15 residues. The CDR3 DNA sequence: TGTGCCATCACATCTAGCGGGGGGGCTTCCTACGAGCAGTACTTC. As protein: CAITSSGGASYEQYF.

The V and J genes are TRBV2 and TRBJ2-7; D uncertain. This CDR3 region has 15 residues. Between the trimmed V and J ends, which lost 0 bases and 3 bases, there was a span of 12 bases. Germline CDR1 SNHLY, CDR2 FYNNEI. The CDR3 spells CASSEAAGVFYEQYF. The DNA of the CDR3 is TGTGCCAGCAGTGAAGCGGCAGGTGTCTTCTACGAGCAGTACTTC.

This clonotype is deemed medium-sized. The V and J genes are TRBV6-5 and TRBJ2-2; D perhaps matches TRBD1 (6 bases). The CDR3 contains 16 residues. The germline CDR1 and CDR2 sequences are MNHEY and SVGAGI. V lost 6 bases and J lost 0, with 14 bases in between. This CDR3 reads CASRTQRTANTGELFF. In DNA form, the CDR3 reads TGTGCCAGCAGGACGCAACGGACAGCGAACACCGGGGAGCTGTTTTTT.

The chain carries TRBV24-1 and TRBJ2-2; 9 nucleotides line up with TRBD1. The CDR3 sequence is 18 residues long. V lost 3 bases, J lost 4 bases, and 11 bases stayed unmatched. Germline V lookup: CDR1 KGHDR, CDR2 SFDVKD. CDR3 in amino acids: CATSDPPGTGSGTGELFF. The CDR3 nucleotides are TGTGCCACCAGTGATCCCCCCGGGACAGGGAGTGGCACCGGGGAGCTGTTTTTT.

In regard to this clonotype: This CDR3 is missing its conserved last phenylalanine or tryptophan, likely due to a read error. V is TRBV4-3 and J is TRBJ1-2, with D possibly being TRBD1 (5 bases). Germline V gives CDR1 LGHNA, CDR2 YSLEER. There are 14 residues in the CDR3. Trimming removed 0 bases at V and 0 bases at J, with 5 bases between. The CDR3 DNA is TGCGCCAGCAGCCAAGACAGGGCTAACTATGGCTACACCCTC. Protein sequence: CASSQDRANYGYTL.

This clonotype was recorded only once. The rearrangement joins TRBV12-3 or TRBV12-4 to TRBJ2-5; possibly TRBD1 for D (6 bases). V gave up 5 bases and J gave up 5 bases, with 18 bases separating them. CDR3 length: 15 amino acids. The CDR3 sequence is CASSPTEQGTETQYF. The CDR3 nucleotides are TGTGCCAGCAGTCCGACCGAACAGGGTACGGAGACCCAGTACTTC.

The CDR3 sequence is CASTPEGLSYEQYF. The DNA for the CDR3 is TGTGCCAGCACCCCCGAGGGGTTATCCTACGAGCAGTACTTC. The J gene is TRBJ2-7, the V gene TRBV2, with D perhaps being TRBD1 or TRBD2 (5 bases each). Trimming took 7 bases from V and 1 from J, leaving 14 bases between them. This CDR3 is 14 amino acids long. CDR1 is SNHLY and CDR2 is FYNNEI in the germline V gene.

Only a few counts were recorded for this clonotype. The chain has TRBV19 and TRBJ1-5, with TRBD1 matching 7 bases. The CDR3 sequence is 15 residues long. Germline trimming cut 4 bases from V and 6 bases from J; bases unmatched to any gene: 9. Germline V gives CDR1 LNHDA, CDR2 SQIVND (reference sequence). CDR3 sequence (DNA): TGTGCCAGTAGTACCGATACAGGGGTTAGTCAGCCCCAGCATTTT. Translating it yields CASSTDTGVSQPQHF.

This chain joins TRBV11-3 and TRBJ1-1; no clear D. The CDR3 totals 13 residues. Trimming removed 3 bases from V and 0 bases from J, with 5 bases in between. Germline V lookup: CDR1 SGHNT, CDR2 YENEEA. The CDR3 nucleotides are TGTGCCAGCAGCTTTTCGATGAACACTGAAGCTTTCTTT. Translated: CASSFSMNTEAFF. The full variable domain, with the rest looked up from reference TRBV11-3 and TRBJ1-1, is EAGVVQSPRYKIIEKKQPVAFWCNPISGHNTLYWYLQNLGQGPELLIRYENEEAVDDSQLPKDRFSAERLKGVDSTLKIQPAELGDSAVYLCASSFSMNTEAFFGQGTRLTVV.

V and J are TRBV12-3 or TRBV12-4 and TRBJ1-2, with no clear D. The V end was cut by 6 bases, the J end by 3 bases, with 11 bases between. The CDR3 totals 13 residues. CDR3 sequence reads: CASSPDGYYGYTF. Here the CDR3 DNA reads TGTGCCAGCAGCCCAGACGGGTACTATGGCTACACCTTC.

Many counts were recorded for this clonotype. V usage is TRBV12-3 or TRBV12-4 and J usage is TRBJ2-5, with D perhaps matching TRBD1 (5 bases). The CDR3 has 14 amino acids. The V gene lost 2 bases and the J gene lost 3 bases, with 10 bases spanning the gap. The CDR3 reads CASSLYRREETQYF. In DNA form, the CDR3 reads TGTGCCAGCAGTTTATATCGCAGGGAAGAGACCCAGTACTTC.

This clonotype occurred a few times. The chain joins TRBV27 to TRBJ1-6; D ambiguous. The CDR3 covers 14 residues. Trimming took off 5 bases at V and 9 bases at J, with 14 bases between the two ends. Germline V gene sequence: CDR1 MNHEY, CDR2 SMNVEV (reference sequence). CDR3 region: CASSRREVGSPLHF. The CDR3 DNA reads TGTGCCAGCAGTCGTCGGGAGGTTGGTTCACCCCTCCACTTT.

The chain recombines TRBV7-9 with TRBJ2-7; 10 nucleotides match TRBD2. Germline V CDR1 and CDR2: SEHNR, FQNEAQ (reference sequence). This CDR3 is 14 amino acids long. Losses at the gene ends were 3 bases for V and 4 bases for J; bases not matched to a gene: 3. CDR3 in DNA: TGTGCCAGCAGCTTTAGCGGGGGGCGGTACGAGCAGTACTTC. This codes for CASSFSGGRYEQYF.

The J gene is TRBJ1-1, the V gene TRBV7-8, with D maybe TRBD1 (6 bases). Germline CDR1 is SGHVS and CDR2 is FQNEAQ. Trimming removed 5 bases from V and 1 base from J, with 8 bases in between. The CDR3 has 13 residues. The CDR3 loop is CASSRQANTEAFF. The CDR3 bases are TGTGCCAGCAGCCGACAGGCGAACACTGAAGCTTTCTTT. Combining the CDR3 with reference TRBV7-8 and TRBJ1-1 gives the whole variable domain GAGVSQSPRYKVAKRGQDVALRCDPISGHVSLFWYQQALGQGPEFLTYFQNEAQLDKSGLPSDRFFAERPEGSVSTLKIQRTQQEDSAVYLCASSRQANTEAFFGQGTRLTVV.

The chain couples TRBV3-1 to TRBJ2-7; 11 bases fit TRBD2. The trim removed 1 base at V and 3 bases at J, leaving 2 bases unmatched. Germline V gene lookup returns CDR1 LGHDT and CDR2 YNNKEL (reference sequence). The CDR3 sequence is 15 residues long. CDR3 nucleotides: TGTGCCAGCAGCCAAGGACTAGCGGGGCACTACGAGCAGTACTTC. This encodes CASSQGLAGHYEQYF.

This clonotype has only a few counts. The chain couples TRBV6-5 to TRBJ2-7, with D possibly being TRBD2 (7 bases). V was shortened by 2 bases and J by 2 bases, with 13 bases between the two germline ends. The CDR3 is made up of 15 amino acids. Germline CDR1 reads MNHEY; CDR2 reads SVGAGI. The CDR3 spells CASSYLGGVTYEQYF. Here the CDR3 DNA reads TGTGCCAGCAGTTACCTAGGGGGGGTAACCTACGAGCAGTACTTC.

CDR3 sequence reads: CASSQGQGDEQFF. In DNA, the CDR3 is TGTGCCAGCAGCCAGGGACAGGGGGATGAGCAGTTCTTC. This chain connects TRBV4-2 to TRBJ2-1; 11 positions match TRBD1. This CDR3 is built from 13 residues. V shed 3 bases and J 8 bases; nucleotides not matched to a gene: 0. CDR1 LGHNA and CDR2 YNFKEQ come from the germline V gene.

The V and J genes are TRBV15 and TRBJ2-5, with 9 bases matching TRBD1. The CDR3 extends over 15 amino acids. Per germline, CDR1 LNHNV and CDR2 YYDKDF (reference sequence). The junction had 6 bases not matched to a gene; V was cut back by 3 bases and J by 4 bases. The CDR3 loop reads CATSRRQGVIETQYF. DNA for the CDR3: TGTGCCACCAGCAGGCGACAGGGGGTCATAGAGACCCAGTACTTC.

The chain carries TRBV7-2 and TRBJ2-7; D call uncertain. The V end was cut by 5 bases, the J end by 9 bases, with 14 bases between. This CDR3 comprises 12 residues. Germline CDR1 and CDR2: SGHTA and FQGNSA. CDR3 protein: CASSPSHSPQYF. The CDR3 nucleotides are TGTGCCAGCAGCCCGTCTCATAGTCCGCAGTACTTC. The complete variable domain, with remaining parts taken from reference TRBV7-2 and TRBJ2-7, reads GAGVSQSPSNKVTEKGKDVELRCDPISGHTALYWYRQSLGQGLEFLIYFQGNSAPDKSGLPSDRFSAERTGGSVSTLTIQRTQQEDSAVYLCASSPSHSPQYFGPGTRLTVT.